These 17 T cell receptor beta chains were all obtained from the same sample, sequenced in a study of OX40 agonist ivuxolimab in advanced cancers. This table comes from immunoSEQ multiplex PCR, and its TCRdb copy is limited to in-frame clones, with some not included. This table holds 28,000 or so clones, 70% to 90% found once. Sample: CD4+ or CD8+ T cells sorted from blood, taken in a trial of the OX40 agonist ivuxolimab. Receptors were obtained from an adult with an advanced solid tumor such as melanoma, head and neck, liver or kidney cancer.

The V call is TRBV5-1, the J call TRBJ1-3; D is uncertain. Germline V gene lookup returns CDR1 SGHRS and CDR2 YFSETQ. This CDR3 has 14 amino acids. V gave up 2 bases and J gave up 2 bases, with 8 bases separating them. CDR3 residues: CASSLNLAGNTIYF. The CDR3 DNA sequence: TGCGCCAGCAGCTTAAATCTAGCTGGAAACACCATATATTTT.

This rearrangement joins TRBV6-5 to TRBJ2-3; D is perhaps TRBD2 (6 bases). Looked up from germline, CDR1 is MNHEY and CDR2 is SVGAGI. Trimming pared 7 bases from V and 4 bases from J, leaving 18 bases between. The CDR3 is 15 residues long. The CDR3 loop reads CASTHGAEGADTQYF. CDR3 sequence (DNA): TGTGCCAGCACCCACGGGGCGGAGGGAGCAGATACGCAGTATTTT.

This chain connects TRBV9 to TRBJ1-2; D is unresolved. V lost 3 bases to trimming and J lost 0 bases, with 12 bases between them. CDR3 length: 15 amino acids. Germline V gene sequence: CDR1 SGDLS, CDR2 YYNGEE. CDR3 protein: CASSGILSANYGYTF. DNA for the CDR3: TGTGCCAGCAGCGGCATCCTCAGCGCTAACTATGGCTACACCTTC.

As regards this clone: Other DNA sequences within the sample encode an identical CDR3. The chain links TRBV6-5 to TRBJ1-2, with D unresolved. The CDR3 has 11 residues. Germline V gene lookup returns CDR1 MNHEY and CDR2 SVGAGI. V lost 5 bases to trimming and J lost 7 bases, with 8 bases between them. In DNA form, the CDR3 reads TGTGCCAGCAGTGAAGCGTCTGGCTACACCTTC. It translates to CASSEASGYTF.

The chain has TRBV7-9 and TRBJ1-1; 7 nucleotides agree with TRBD1. The CDR3 runs 15 residues. The V gene end was trimmed by 5 bases and the J gene end by 1 base; junction bases not matched to a gene: 7. Germline loops: CDR1 SEHNR, CDR2 FQNEAQ (reference sequence). CDR3 sequence reads: CASSPPTGQNTEAFF. The CDR3 DNA reads TGTGCCAGCAGCCCCCCGACAGGGCAGAACACTGAAGCTTTCTTT.

The chain combines TRBV2 with TRBJ2-3, with TRBD2 matching 7 bases. Germline CDR1 is SNHLY and CDR2 is FYNNEI. V lost 7 bases and J lost 2; bases outside the gene matches: 15. The CDR3 is 17 amino acids. The chain's CDR3 is CASNLEREVSITDTQYF. CDR3 DNA sequence: TGTGCCAGCAATTTGGAACGGGAGGTCTCTATCACAGATACGCAGTATTTT.

This chain connects TRBV7-2 to TRBJ2-5; TRBD2 matches 7 bases. CDR3 length: 15 residues. Trimming at V came to 1 base and at J to 1 base, leaving 3 bases not matched to a gene. Germline lookup yields CDR1 SGHTA and CDR2 FQGNSA. Here the CDR3 DNA reads TGTGCCAGCAGCTTAGGCGGGAGAGGCCAAGAGACCCAGTACTTC. It translates to CASSLGGRGQETQYF.

The table lists this clone with a count of one. The chain recombines TRBV4-1 with TRBJ2-7; D may be TRBD1 (6 bases). From germline, CDR1 is MGHRA and CDR2 YSYEKL. Trimming pared 0 bases from V and 4 bases from J, leaving 13 bases between. This CDR3 region has 15 residues. The CDR3 DNA reads as TGCGCCAGCAGCCAAGACAGGGGTTCGAGTTACGAGCAGTACTTC. Residues: CASSQDRGSSYEQYF.

J is TRBJ2-1 and V is TRBV9, with unresolved D. V dropped 0 bases and J dropped 5 bases, with 9 bases sitting between them. Germline CDR1 is SGDLS and CDR2 is YYNGEE. The CDR3 totals 14 residues. CDR3 in amino acids: CASSVEPTNNEQFF. The CDR3 DNA sequence: TGTGCCAGCAGCGTAGAACCTACAAACAATGAGCAGTTCTTC.

The J gene is TRBJ1-2, the V gene TRBV28, with a possible D match to TRBD1 (5 bases). The germline V gene encodes CDR1 MDHEN and CDR2 SYDVKM. Trimming pared 6 bases from V and 5 bases from J, leaving 13 bases between. CDR3 length: 13 amino acids. The CDR3 reads CASRGRGGYGYTF. CDR3 coding DNA: TGTGCCAGCAGAGGGCGGGGGGGGTATGGCTACACCTTC.

The table lists this clone with a few counts. The rearrangement uses TRBV6-4 and TRBJ1-2; D is unclear. Between the trimmed V and J ends, which lost 3 bases and 0 bases, there was a span of 5 bases. The CDR3 is 13 amino acids. The germline V gene encodes CDR1 MRHNA and CDR2 SNTAGT. The CDR3: CASSETPNYGYTF. In DNA, the CDR3 is TGTGCCAGCAGTGAAACCCCTAACTATGGCTACACCTTC.

V gene TRBV4-1 combines with J gene TRBJ2-5; 8 bases align to TRBD1. CDR3 length: 16 residues. Germline loops: CDR1 MGHRA, CDR2 YSYEKL. J lost 2 bases, V lost 0 bases, and 5 bases had no gene match. CDR3: CASSQDRGTGQETQYF. DNA for the CDR3: TGCGCCAGCAGCCAAGATAGGGGGACAGGACAAGAGACCCAGTACTTC.

V and J are TRBV7-9 and TRBJ2-7; no clear D. Per the germline V gene, CDR1 is SEHNR and CDR2 is FQNEAQ (reference sequence). CDR3 size: 14 residues. With 3 bases removed from V and 2 bases from J, the gap between germline ends came to 11 bases. CDR3 sequence (DNA): TGTGCCAGCAGCTTTTCCCCACAACCCTACGAGCAGTACTTC. Translated: CASSFSPQPYEQYF.

The rearrangement joins TRBV7-9 to TRBJ2-1; D is perhaps TRBD1 (7 bases). V lost 1 base to trimming and J lost 3 bases, with 13 bases between them. The CDR3 has 16 amino acids. Germline assignment: CDR1 SEHNR and CDR2 FQNEAQ (reference sequence). CDR3 nucleotides: TGTGCCAGCAGCTTAGATGGGCAGGGGGGCTACAATGAGCAGTTCTTC. As protein: CASSLDGQGGYNEQFF.

This chain uses TRBV28 with TRBJ2-5, with 10 bases lining up with TRBD2. CDR3 length: 14 amino acids. After removal of 5 bases from V and 3 bases from J, the junction contained 3 bases not matched to a gene. Germline CDR1 and CDR2: MDHEN and SYDVKM. CDR3 sequence: CASSPGLAKETQYF. As DNA, the CDR3 is TGTGCCAGCAGTCCGGGACTAGCGAAAGAGACCCAGTACTTC.

The chain employs TRBV28 and TRBJ2-2; 13 nucleotides match TRBD2. Germline CDR1 and CDR2: MDHEN and SYDVKM. CDR3 length: 19 residues. The V segment lost 5 bases and the J segment 5 bases; nucleotides outside the gene matches: 14. CDR3 loop: CASSAFPLAGGPGTGELFF. The CDR3, as DNA: TGTGCCAGCAGTGCTTTCCCACTAGCGGGAGGGCCAGGGACCGGGGAGCTGTTTTTT.

V usage is TRBV5-1 and J usage is TRBJ2-7; TRBD1 or TRBD2 may be the D gene (5 bases each). CDR3 length: 14 amino acids. The germline CDR1 and CDR2 sequences are SGHRS and YFSETQ. The V end was cut by 1 base, the J end by 0 bases, with 8 bases between. CDR3 sequence: CASSLLGDSYEQYF. The DNA of the CDR3 is TGCGCCAGCAGCTTGTTGGGGGACTCCTACGAGCAGTACTTC. Full variable domain (missing parts from reference TRBV5-1 and TRBJ2-7): KAGVTQTPRYLIKTRGQQVTLSCSPISGHRSVSWYQQTPGQGLQFLFEYFSETQRNKGNFPGRFSGRQFSNSRSEMNVSTLELGDSALYLCASSLLGDSYEQYFGPGTRLTVT.